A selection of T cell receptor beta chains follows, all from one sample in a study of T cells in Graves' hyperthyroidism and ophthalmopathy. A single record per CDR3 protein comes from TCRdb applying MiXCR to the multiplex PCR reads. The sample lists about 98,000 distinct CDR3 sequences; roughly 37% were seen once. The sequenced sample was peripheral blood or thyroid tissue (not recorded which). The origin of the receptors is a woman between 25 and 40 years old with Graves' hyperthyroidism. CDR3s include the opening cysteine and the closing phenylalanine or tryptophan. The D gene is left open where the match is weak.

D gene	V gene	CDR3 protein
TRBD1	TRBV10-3	CAIEGAATDTQYF
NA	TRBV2	CASSGGVITDTQYF
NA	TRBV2	CASTELARSPRSDTQYF
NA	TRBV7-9	CASSPRQSYEQYF
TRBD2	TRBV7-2	CASRMTSGLQETQYF
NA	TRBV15	CATSTGTTSGANFPTF
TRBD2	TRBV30	CAWSGTSGIYEQYF
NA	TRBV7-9	CASSRIRTEAFF
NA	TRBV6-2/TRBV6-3	CASSYYGGGCFF
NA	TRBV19	CASTRRGHSTEAFF
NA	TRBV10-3	CAISAGSGNSPLHF
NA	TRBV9	CASSPVGPLSKTYQPQHF
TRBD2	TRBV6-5	CASSPPTSGNEQYF
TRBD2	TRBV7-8	CASSLVGLAGGETQYF
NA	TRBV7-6	CASSLAEGGTEQYF
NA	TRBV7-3	CASTHPCSQPQHF
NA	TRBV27	CASSKTRTYGYTF
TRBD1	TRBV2	CASTRDRSEDTEAFF
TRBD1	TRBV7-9	CASSLDLSPGTGGDEQYF
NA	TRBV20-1	CSAIGTQGDTEAFF
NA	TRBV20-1	CSASRPGGGNQPQHF
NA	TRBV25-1	CASSETSSGANVLTF
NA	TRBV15	CATSRVGGGQPQYF
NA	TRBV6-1	CASSDRDLARETQYF
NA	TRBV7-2	CASSAFSYEQYF
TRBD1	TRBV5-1	CASSLKRQGTSNYGYTF
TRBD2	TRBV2	CASSAGTSGIDTQYF
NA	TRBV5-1	CASRRGGPYGYTF
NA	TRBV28	CASRSGPTLTQHF
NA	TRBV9	CASSASNSPLHF
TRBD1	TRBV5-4	CASSRPGQVGEQYF
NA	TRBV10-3	CATRTPRGGELFF
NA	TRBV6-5	CASSYYGELFF
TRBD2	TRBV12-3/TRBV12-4	CASSFEAGGETQYF
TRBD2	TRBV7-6	CASSFAGPSGTQETQYF
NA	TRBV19	CASSIGGTGANVLTF
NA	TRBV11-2	CASSLDRGGRYETQYF
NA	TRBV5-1	CASGLGGVNQPQHF
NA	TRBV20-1	CSAGTGRGRGSPLHF
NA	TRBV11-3	CASSSRDEQETQYF
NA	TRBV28	CASSRGGTRTDTQYF
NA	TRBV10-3	CAINRGDGYTF
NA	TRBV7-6	CASSYEVGTPGNTIYF